Below, one T cell receptor (beta chain) is given with its context. Its antigen is not identified. The data stem from a study of T cell responses to AZD1222 COVID-19 vaccine. Study observations and caveats: Donor demographics were predominantly white British with a female majority; clonal diversity may be underestimated. Repertoires were obtained solely post-peak T cell response.

Generated by immunoSEQ multiplex PCR, the TCRdb table keeps only in-frame clones and is missing some. The table records 150,000 to 200,000 clones, around 86% of them present only once. The CDR3 covers 16 residues. V lost 3 bases to trimming and J lost 3 bases, with 16 bases between them. Per germline, CDR1 LGHDT and CDR2 YNNKEL (reference sequence). This chain uses TRBV3-1 (or the pseudogene TRBV3-2) with TRBJ2-3, with D perhaps TRBD2 (7 bases). This receptor was taken from an adult in good health. The source was peripheral blood, collected on day 0 of MenACWY control vaccination. In DNA form, the CDR3 reads TGTGCCAGCAGCCAGGGGGGGGGCGTTCTTACAGATACGCAGTATTTT. Translation: CASSQGGGVLTDTQYF.